One and the same sample provided the 7 T cell receptor beta chains below, sequenced in a study of T cell responses to AZD1222 COVID-19 vaccine. Generated by immunoSEQ multiplex PCR, the TCRdb table keeps only in-frame clones and is missing some. The table includes some 88,000 clones, 90% detected once. The source material was peripheral blood, sampled 28 days after the second AZD1222 dose. The receptors originated from an adult who received the AZD1222 COVID-19 vaccine.

The V and J genes are TRBV11-2 and TRBJ1-5; D gene ambiguous. This CDR3 is 15 amino acids long. V lost 5 bases and J lost 3, with 14 bases in between. Per germline, CDR1 SGHAT and CDR2 FQNNGV. CDR3 nucleotides: TGTGCCAGCAGCCCCGGAGGGTCCTTCAATCAGCCCCAGCATTTT. Its translation: CASSPGGSFNQPQHF. Full variable domain (rest looked up from reference TRBV11-2 and TRBJ1-5): EAGVAQSPRYKIIEKRQSVAFWCNPISGHATLYWYQQILGQGPKLLIQFQNNGVVDDSQLPKDRFSAERLKGVDSTLKIQPAKLEDSAVYLCASSPGGSFNQPQHFGDGTRLSIL.

The chain carries TRBV9 and TRBJ1-1; TRBD1 aligns across 7 bases. The CDR3 has 15 amino acids. CDR1 is SGDLS, CDR2 YYNGEE, per germline. Losses at the gene ends were 4 bases for V and 4 bases for J; bases not matched to a gene: 10. Here the CDR3 reads CASSPTDRSSTEAFF. Written as DNA, the CDR3 is TGTGCCAGCAGCCCAACGGACAGGTCGAGCACTGAAGCTTTCTTT. Complete variable domain (other parts from reference TRBV9 and TRBJ1-1): DSGVTQTPKHLITATGQRVTLRCSPRSGDLSVYWYQQSLDQGLQFLIQYYNGEERAKGNILERFSAQQFPDLHSELNLSSLELGDSALYFCASSPTDRSSTEAFFGQGTRLTVV.

The chain joins TRBV19 to TRBJ1-5, with D maybe TRBD1 (5 bases). CDR1 and CDR2 (germline): LNHDA, SQIVND (reference sequence). V shed 7 bases and J shed 3 bases, with 10 bases lying between them. The CDR3 consists of 13 residues. In DNA, the CDR3 is TGTGCCAGTATGGTGGACACCAATCAGCCCCAGCATTTT. Encoded protein: CASMVDTNQPQHF. The whole variable domain, filled in from reference TRBV19 and TRBJ1-5, reads DGGITQSPKYLFRKEGQNVTLSCEQNLNHDAMYWYRQDPGQGLRLIYYSQIVNDFQKGDIAEGYSVSREKKESFPLTVTSAQKNPTAFYLCASMVDTNQPQHFGDGTRLSIL.

The CDR3 DNA is TGTGCCAGCTCACCACCGACCTACACCGGGGAGCTGTTTTTT. Its protein product is CASSPPTYTGELFF. The chain couples TRBV18 to TRBJ2-2; the D is unclear. V dropped 0 bases and J dropped 3 bases, with 5 bases sitting between them. The germline V gene has CDR1 KGHSH and CDR2 LQKENI. The CDR3 is 14 amino acids.

This chain uses TRBV11-2 with TRBJ2-3; weak D call: TRBD1 (5 bases). CDR3 length equals 15 residues. CDR1 and CDR2 from the germline V gene are SGHAT and FQNNGV. The V and J ends lost 2 bases and 2 bases respectively, with 11 bases between them. The CDR3 region is CASSLLGATTDTQYF. In nucleotides, the CDR3 is TGTGCCAGCAGCTTACTTGGGGCAACCACAGATACGCAGTATTTT.

The sample holds one count of this clone. The chain combines TRBV30 with TRBJ2-1, with TRBD1 matching over 9 bases. V shed 2 bases, J shed 3 bases, and the junction held 11 bases outside the gene matches. The CDR3 length is 17 residues. Germline values: CDR1 GTSNPN, CDR2 SVGIG (reference sequence). CDR3 loop: CAWSNLGGTGYYNEQFF. The CDR3 bases are TGTGCCTGGAGTAATTTAGGAGGGACAGGGTACTACAATGAGCAGTTCTTC.

V gene TRBV7-2 combines with J gene TRBJ1-2, with a tentative D call TRBD1 (5 bases). This CDR3 contains 17 residues. V dropped 5 bases and J dropped 6 bases, with 25 bases sitting between them. From germline, CDR1 is SGHTA and CDR2 FQGNSA. The CDR3 region has the DNA TGTGCCAGCAGCCTCAACCCCACAGGTTTAGGGGAGGATGGCTACACCTTC. This encodes CASSLNPTGLGEDGYTF.